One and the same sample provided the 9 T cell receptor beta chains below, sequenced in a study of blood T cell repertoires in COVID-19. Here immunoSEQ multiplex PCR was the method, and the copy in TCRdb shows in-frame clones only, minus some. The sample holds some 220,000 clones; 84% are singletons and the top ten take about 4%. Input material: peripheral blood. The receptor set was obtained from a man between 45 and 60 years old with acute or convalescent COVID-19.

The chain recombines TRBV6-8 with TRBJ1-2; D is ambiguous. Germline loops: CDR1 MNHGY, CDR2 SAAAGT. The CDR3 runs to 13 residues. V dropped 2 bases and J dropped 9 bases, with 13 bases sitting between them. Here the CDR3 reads CASSYQGRRRYTF. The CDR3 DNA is TGTGCCAGCAGTTACCAAGGACGGAGGCGCTACACCTTC.

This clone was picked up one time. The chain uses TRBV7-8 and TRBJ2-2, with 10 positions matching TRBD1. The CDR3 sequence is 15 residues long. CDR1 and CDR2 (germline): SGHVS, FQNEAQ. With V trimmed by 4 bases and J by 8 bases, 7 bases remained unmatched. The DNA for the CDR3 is TGTGCCAGCAGCTCCCCGGGACAGGGGTCTGGGGAGCTGTTTTTT. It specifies CASSSPGQGSGELFF.

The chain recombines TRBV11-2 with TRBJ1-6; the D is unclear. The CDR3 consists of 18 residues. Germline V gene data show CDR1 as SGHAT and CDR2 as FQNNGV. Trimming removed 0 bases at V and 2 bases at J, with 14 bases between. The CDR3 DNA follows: TGTGCCAGCAGCTTAGATCCTCACGAGGCCCCCTATAATTCACCCCTCCACTTT. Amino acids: CASSLDPHEAPYNSPLHF.

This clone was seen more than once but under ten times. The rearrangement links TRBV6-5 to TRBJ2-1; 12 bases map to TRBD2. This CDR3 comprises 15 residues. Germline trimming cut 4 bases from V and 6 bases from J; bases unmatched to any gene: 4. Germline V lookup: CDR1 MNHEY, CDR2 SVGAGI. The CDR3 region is CASSSGLAGLNEQFF. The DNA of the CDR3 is TGTGCCAGCAGTTCGGGACTAGCGGGCCTCAATGAGCAGTTCTTC.

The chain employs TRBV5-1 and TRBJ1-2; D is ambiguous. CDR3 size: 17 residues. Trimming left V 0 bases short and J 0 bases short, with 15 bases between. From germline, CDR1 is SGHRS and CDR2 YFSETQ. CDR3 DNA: TGCGCCAGCAGCTTGGATGGGTGGAGGAGAGCTAACTATGGCTACACCTTC. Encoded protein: CASSLDGWRRANYGYTF. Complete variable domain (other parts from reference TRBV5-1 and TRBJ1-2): KAGVTQTPRYLIKTRGQQVTLSCSPISGHRSVSWYQQTPGQGLQFLFEYFSETQRNKGNFPGRFSGRQFSNSRSEMNVSTLELGDSALYLCASSLDGWRRANYGYTFGSGTRLTVV.

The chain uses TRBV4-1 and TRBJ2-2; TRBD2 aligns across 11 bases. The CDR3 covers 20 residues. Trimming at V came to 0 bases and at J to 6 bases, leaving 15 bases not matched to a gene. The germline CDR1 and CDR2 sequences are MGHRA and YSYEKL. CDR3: CASSQDPPLAGGRGSGELFF. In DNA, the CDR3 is TGCGCCAGCAGCCAAGATCCTCCCTTAGCGGGGGGGCGTGGGTCCGGGGAGCTGTTTTTT.

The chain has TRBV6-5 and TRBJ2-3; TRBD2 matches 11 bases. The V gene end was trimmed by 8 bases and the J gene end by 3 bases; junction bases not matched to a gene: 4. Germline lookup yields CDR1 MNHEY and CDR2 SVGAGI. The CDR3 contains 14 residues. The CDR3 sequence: CASRPSGRTDTQYF. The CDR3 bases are TGTGCCAGCCGGCCTAGCGGGAGGACAGATACGCAGTATTTT.

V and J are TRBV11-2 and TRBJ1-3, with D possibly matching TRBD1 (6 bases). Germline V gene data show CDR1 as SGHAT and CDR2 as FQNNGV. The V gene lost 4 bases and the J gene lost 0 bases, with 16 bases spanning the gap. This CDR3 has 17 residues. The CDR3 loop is CASSSPVTGRSGNTIYF. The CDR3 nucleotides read TGTGCCAGCAGCTCCCCCGTGACAGGCCGCTCTGGAAACACCATATATTTT.

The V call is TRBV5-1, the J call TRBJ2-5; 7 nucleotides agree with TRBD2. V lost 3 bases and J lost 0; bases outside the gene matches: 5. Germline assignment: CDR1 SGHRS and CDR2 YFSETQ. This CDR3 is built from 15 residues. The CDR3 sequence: CASSWSLADQETQYF. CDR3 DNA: TGCGCCAGCAGCTGGTCCCTAGCGGACCAAGAGACCCAGTACTTC. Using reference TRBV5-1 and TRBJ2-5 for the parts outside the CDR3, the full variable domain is KAGVTQTPRYLIKTRGQQVTLSCSPISGHRSVSWYQQTPGQGLQFLFEYFSETQRNKGNFPGRFSGRQFSNSRSEMNVSTLELGDSALYLCASSWSLADQETQYFGPGTRLLVL.